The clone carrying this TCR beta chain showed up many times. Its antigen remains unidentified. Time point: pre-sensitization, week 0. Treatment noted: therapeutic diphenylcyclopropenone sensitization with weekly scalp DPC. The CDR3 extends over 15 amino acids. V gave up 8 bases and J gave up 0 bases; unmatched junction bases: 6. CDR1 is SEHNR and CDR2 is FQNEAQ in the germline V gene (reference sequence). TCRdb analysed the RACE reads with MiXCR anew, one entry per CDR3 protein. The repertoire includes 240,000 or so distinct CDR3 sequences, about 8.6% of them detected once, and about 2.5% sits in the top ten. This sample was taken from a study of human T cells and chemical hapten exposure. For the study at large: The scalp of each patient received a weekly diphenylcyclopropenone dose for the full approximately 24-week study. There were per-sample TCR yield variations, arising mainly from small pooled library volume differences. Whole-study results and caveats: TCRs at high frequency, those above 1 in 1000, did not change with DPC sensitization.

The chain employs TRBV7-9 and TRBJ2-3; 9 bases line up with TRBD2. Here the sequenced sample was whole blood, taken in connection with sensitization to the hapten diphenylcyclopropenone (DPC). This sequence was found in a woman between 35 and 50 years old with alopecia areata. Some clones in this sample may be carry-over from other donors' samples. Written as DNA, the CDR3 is TGTGCCAGCGCGCTAGCGGGGCCGAGCACAGATACGCAGTATTTT. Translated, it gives CASALAGPSTDTQYF. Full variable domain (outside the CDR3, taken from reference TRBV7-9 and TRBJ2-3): DTGVSQNPRHKITKRGQNVTFRCDPISEHNRLYWYRQTLGQGPEFLTYFQNEAQLEKSRLLSDRFSAERPKGSFSTLEIQRTEQGDSAMYLCASALAGPSTDTQYFGPGTRLTVL.